This record looks at one T cell receptor (beta chain) sequence and its context. The antigen remains undetermined. This entry comes from a study of untreated major depressive disorder. Germline assignment: CDR1 MNHEY and CDR2 SMNVEV (reference sequence). V lost 6 bases and J lost 2; bases outside the gene matches: 8. This CDR3 has 16 residues. Overall study findings and caveats: Depressed patients' CD4+ T cells carried increased TRBV05-01 (Vbeta 5.1) usage versus control CD4+ T cells. Sequencing comparisons covered only three preselected Vbeta families.

Sequencing was performed with immunoSEQ multiplex PCR; in TCRdb, only in-frame clones are kept and a portion is missing. The sample lists some 21,000 clones, nearly 90% seen once, with about 0.52% in the top ten. The donors were all European-descended. Blood, approximately 30 ml, was drawn into EDTA tubes. Sequencing was carried out using CD4+ T cells from PBMCs. This sequence joins TRBV27 and TRBJ2-1; 9 bases align to TRBD2. This receptor was obtained from a woman in her thirties or forties in good health. The CDR3 loop is CASSRLTSGPYNEQFF. Written as DNA, the CDR3 is TGTGCCAGCAGCCGATTGACTAGCGGACCCTACAATGAGCAGTTCTTC.